This T cell receptor (beta chain) was sequenced during a study of blood T cells in healthy people across ages. The CDR3 is 13 residues long. Using a J-beta primer mix together with a sample-barcoded 5' primer, a second PCR was run for roughly 7 to 12 cycles. TCRdb ran MiXCR on the 5' RACE reads and lists one entry per CDR3 protein. The data contain approximately 820,000 distinct CDR3 sequences, around 43% of them singletons. Study-wide points: The study found more naive CD4+ cells and higher diversity in long-lived than aged donors.

The donors, healthy Caucasians from Russia, were aged roughly 6 to 95. Staff drew ten milliliters of peripheral blood from each donor. On this clonotype: As yet, its antigen is unknown. Sequence at one end of the junction differs from germline and may be a read error.

The sequenced sample consisted of blood. The source is a man between 60 and 75 years old in good health. V and J are TRBV12-3 or TRBV12-4 and TRBJ2-1, with a possible D match to TRBD2 (5 bases). CDR3 nucleotide sequence: TGTGCCAGCAGTGTAGCGCTTCCGGATGAGCAGTTCTTC. Translating it yields CASSVALPDEQFF.